A selection of T cell receptor beta chains follows, all from one sample in a study of identical twins. TCRdb re-analysed the 5' RACE reads in MiXCR, keeping a single row per CDR3 protein. The table records about 250,000 distinct CDR3 sequences, roughly 8% of them present only once. These records were also assigned to another study, of yellow fever vaccine responses in identical twins.

The sequencing input was CD8+ T cells sorted from blood. Source of these receptors: a young woman in good health. Each CDR3 is given with its conserved first and last residue. A D gene is named only where the DNA matches it firmly. Clone size is shown for a subset of rows, as once, few, many or a class of expanded clone.

CDR3 length: 13; V gene: TRBV15; clone size: many; D gene: TRBD1; J gene: TRBJ2-7; CDR3 protein: CATSTGVAYEQYF; CDR3 DNA: TGTGCCACCTCGACAGGGGTAGCCTACGAGCAGTACTTC
CDR3 length: 16; V gene: TRBV6-1; clone size: few; D gene: TRBD2; J gene: TRBJ2-1; CDR3 protein: CASRKDVAGAYNEQFF; CDR3 DNA: TGTGCCAGCAGAAAAGACGTAGCGGGGGCCTACAATGAGCAGTTCTTC
CDR3 length: 16; V gene: TRBV4-3; clone size: many; D gene: TRBD2; J gene: TRBJ2-5; CDR3 protein: CASSQDLGGGVETQYF; CDR3 DNA: TGCGCCAGCAGCCAAGATCTCGGGGGGGGAGTTGAGACCCAGTACTTC
CDR3 length: 16; V gene: TRBV19; clone size: many; D gene: -; J gene: TRBJ2-7; CDR3 protein: CASSIGSGTPPYEQYF; CDR3 DNA: TGTGCCAGTAGTATAGGGTCCGGGACTCCCCCCTACGAGCAGTACTTC
CDR3 length: 13; V gene: TRBV5-1; clone size: many; D gene: TRBD2; J gene: TRBJ2-7; CDR3 protein: CASRPPGGHEQYF; CDR3 DNA: TGCGCCAGCAGGCCCCCGGGGGGGCACGAGCAGTACTTC
CDR3 length: 14; V gene: TRBV20-1; clone size: few; D gene: -; J gene: TRBJ2-2; CDR3 protein: CSARDTQSTGELFF; CDR3 DNA: TGCAGTGCTAGAGACACGCAATCAACCGGGGAGCTGTTTTTT
CDR3 length: 17; V gene: TRBV18; clone size: -; D gene: -; J gene: TRBJ2-1; CDR3 protein: CASSLSGTASSYNEQFF; CDR3 DNA: TGTGCCAGCTCACTCTCCGGGACGGCAAGCTCCTACAATGAGCAGTTCTTC
CDR3 length: 17; V gene: TRBV24-1; clone size: -; D gene: -; J gene: TRBJ2-2; CDR3 protein: CATSDFGQTANTGELFF; CDR3 DNA: TGTGCCACCAGTGATTTTGGGCAGACGGCGAACACCGGGGAGCTGTTTTTT
CDR3 length: 16; V gene: TRBV7-9; clone size: -; D gene: TRBD1; J gene: TRBJ2-5; CDR3 protein: CASRSRTGGREETQYF; CDR3 DNA: TGTGCCAGCAGGTCCCGGACAGGGGGTAGAGAAGAGACCCAGTACTTC
CDR3 length: 15; V gene: TRBV11-2; clone size: many; D gene: TRBD2; J gene: TRBJ2-3; CDR3 protein: CASSSPAGGVYTQYF; CDR3 DNA: TGTGCCAGCAGCTCACCAGCGGGGGGGGTTTATACGCAGTATTTT
CDR3 length: 13; V gene: TRBV21-1; clone size: -; D gene: -; J gene: TRBJ2-1; CDR3 protein: CAGPGQGYNEQFF; CDR3 DNA: TGTGCCGGCCCGGGACAGGGGTACAATGAGCAGTTCTTC
CDR3 length: 14; V gene: TRBV4-3; clone size: -; D gene: -; J gene: TRBJ2-5; CDR3 protein: CASSQAGGGETQYF; CDR3 DNA: TGCGCCAGCAGCCAAGCAGGAGGGGGGGAGACCCAGTACTTC
CDR3 length: 14; V gene: TRBV10-3; clone size: few; D gene: -; J gene: TRBJ2-7; CDR3 protein: CAISDQNTAYEQYF; CDR3 DNA: TGTGCCATCAGTGACCAGAACACCGCCTACGAGCAGTACTTC
CDR3 length: 18; V gene: TRBV6-2/TRBV6-3; clone size: few; D gene: TRBD1; J gene: TRBJ2-7; CDR3 protein: CASSYSRNFRDRASEQYF; CDR3 DNA: TGTGCCAGCAGTTACTCTCGTAACTTCCGGGACAGGGCGTCCGAGCAGTACTTC
CDR3 length: 15; V gene: TRBV7-6; clone size: few; D gene: TRBD2; J gene: TRBJ2-5; CDR3 protein: CASSSGLAYQETQYF; CDR3 DNA: TGTGCCAGCAGCTCGGGACTAGCCTACCAAGAGACCCAGTACTTC
CDR3 length: 15; V gene: TRBV6-1; clone size: -; D gene: TRBD2; J gene: TRBJ2-3; CDR3 protein: CASSEGLAGADTQYF; CDR3 DNA: TGTGCCAGCAGTGAGGGACTAGCGGGGGCAGATACGCAGTATTTT
CDR3 length: 15; V gene: TRBV29-1; clone size: -; D gene: -; J gene: TRBJ2-3; CDR3 protein: CSVVRAEGWADTQYF; CDR3 DNA: TGCAGCGTTGTAAGGGCGGAAGGGTGGGCAGATACGCAGTATTTT
CDR3 length: 17; V gene: TRBV4-3; clone size: -; D gene: -; J gene: TRBJ2-3; CDR3 protein: CASSQEEGTPGADTQYF; CDR3 DNA: TGCGCCAGCAGCCAAGAGGAGGGAACCCCGGGTGCAGATACGCAGTATTTT
CDR3 length: 17; V gene: TRBV15; clone size: many; D gene: TRBD2; J gene: TRBJ2-7; CDR3 protein: CATSKPSSGRPSDEQYF; CDR3 DNA: TGTGCCACCAGCAAACCTTCTAGCGGGAGGCCTTCGGACGAGCAGTACTTC
CDR3 length: 15; V gene: TRBV25-1; clone size: -; D gene: -; J gene: TRBJ2-6; CDR3 protein: CASSEVRAGANVLTF; CDR3 DNA: TGTGCCAGCAGTGAAGTCAGGGCTGGGGCCAACGTCCTGACTTTC
CDR3 length: 15; V gene: TRBV29-1; clone size: -; D gene: TRBD2; J gene: TRBJ2-7; CDR3 protein: CSVRLAGANSYEQYF; CDR3 DNA: TGCAGCGTCCGACTAGCGGGGGCCAACTCCTACGAGCAGTACTTC
CDR3 length: 13; V gene: TRBV11-3; clone size: -; D gene: -; J gene: TRBJ2-3; CDR3 protein: CASSLGGLATQYF; CDR3 DNA: TGTGCCAGCAGCTTAGGGGGGCTTGCTACGCAGTATTTT
CDR3 length: 14; V gene: TRBV4-3; clone size: few; D gene: -; J gene: TRBJ2-3; CDR3 protein: CASSLKTLGDTQYF; CDR3 DNA: TGCGCCAGCAGCCTAAAGACCCTGGGAGATACGCAGTATTTT
CDR3 length: 14; V gene: TRBV3-1; clone size: few; D gene: -; J gene: TRBJ2-7; CDR3 protein: CASSQVDSSYEQYF; CDR3 DNA: TGTGCCAGCAGCCAAGTGGACAGCTCCTACGAGCAGTACTTC
CDR3 length: 15; V gene: TRBV4-3; clone size: few; D gene: -; J gene: TRBJ1-1; CDR3 protein: CASSQDTRLNTEAFF; CDR3 DNA: TGCGCCAGCAGCCAAGATACCAGATTGAACACTGAAGCTTTCTTT
CDR3 length: 15; V gene: TRBV11-2; clone size: -; D gene: -; J gene: TRBJ1-2; CDR3 protein: CASSFPYDTNYGYTF; CDR3 DNA: TGTGCCAGCAGCTTCCCCTACGACACGAACTATGGCTACACCTTC
CDR3 length: 18; V gene: TRBV7-8; clone size: -; D gene: TRBD2; J gene: TRBJ2-3; CDR3 protein: CASSSSPVSGGAADTQYF; CDR3 DNA: TGTGCCAGCAGTTCTAGCCCTGTTAGCGGGGGGGCCGCAGATACGCAGTATTTT
CDR3 length: 15; V gene: TRBV7-9; clone size: -; D gene: TRBD2; J gene: TRBJ2-2; CDR3 protein: CASSFLAGATGELFF; CDR3 DNA: TGTGCCAGCAGCTTTCTAGCGGGAGCAACCGGGGAGCTGTTTTTT
CDR3 length: 16; V gene: TRBV28; clone size: few; D gene: TRBD2; J gene: TRBJ2-1; CDR3 protein: CASSLFGTSGANEQFF; CDR3 DNA: TGTGCCAGCAGTTTATTTGGGACTAGCGGGGCCAATGAGCAGTTCTTC
CDR3 length: 12; V gene: TRBV19; clone size: -; D gene: TRBD1; J gene: TRBJ2-7; CDR3 protein: CASSTTGVEQYF; CDR3 DNA: TGTGCCAGTAGTACGACAGGGGTCGAGCAGTACTTC
CDR3 length: 15; V gene: TRBV11-2; clone size: -; D gene: -; J gene: TRBJ1-2; CDR3 protein: CASSPDVGTIYGYTF; CDR3 DNA: TGTGCCAGCAGCCCAGACGTCGGGACGATCTATGGCTACACCTTC
CDR3 length: 16; V gene: TRBV4-1; clone size: many; D gene: -; J gene: TRBJ2-7; CDR3 protein: CASSHPTVPHSYEQYF; CDR3 DNA: TGCGCCAGCAGCCATCCGACGGTCCCTCACTCCTACGAGCAGTACTTC
CDR3 length: 16; V gene: TRBV6-5; clone size: many; D gene: TRBD1; J gene: TRBJ2-1; CDR3 protein: CASSYWDRGIENEQFF; CDR3 DNA: TGTGCCAGCAGTTACTGGGACAGGGGAATTGAAAATGAGCAGTTCTTC
CDR3 length: 13; V gene: TRBV5-6; clone size: many; D gene: -; J gene: TRBJ2-7; CDR3 protein: CASSSILTYEQYF; CDR3 DNA: TGTGCCAGCAGCTCAATACTCACCTACGAGCAGTACTTC
CDR3 length: 15; V gene: TRBV6-5; clone size: -; D gene: TRBD2; J gene: TRBJ2-3; CDR3 protein: CASSYSGLESDTQYF; CDR3 DNA: TGTGCCAGCAGTTACTCCGGACTAGAGTCAGATACGCAGTATTTT
CDR3 length: 15; V gene: TRBV20-1; clone size: -; D gene: -; J gene: TRBJ1-2; CDR3 protein: CSAVVDRETHRGYTF; CDR3 DNA: TGCAGTGCTGTGGTGGACAGAGAGACCCATCGGGGCTACACCTTC
CDR3 length: 16; V gene: TRBV14; clone size: -; D gene: TRBD1; J gene: TRBJ2-1; CDR3 protein: CASSQETGTGLNEQFF; CDR3 DNA: TGTGCCAGCAGCCAAGAAACCGGGACAGGTCTCAATGAGCAGTTCTTC
CDR3 length: 15; V gene: TRBV11-2; clone size: many; D gene: TRBD1; J gene: TRBJ2-7; CDR3 protein: CASSLVGQGAYEQYF; CDR3 DNA: TGTGCCAGCAGCTTAGTAGGACAGGGGGCCTACGAGCAGTACTTC